This T cell receptor beta chain was recovered during a study of long-term antiretroviral therapy in people with HIV. Study-wide findings and caveats: There were no data on ART adherence, viral resistance or therapy changes, a gap that limits inferences about post-ART repertoire changes.

Points on this clone: What it binds is not known.

Investigators performed immunoSEQ version v3.0 at survey level. Sequencing had a target that covered 40,000-50,000 T-cell genomes per sample. Clones were sequenced by immunoSEQ multiplex PCR, and TCRdb holds only the in-frame ones, with some missing. The repertoire holds just over 35,000 clones, with roughly 85% as singletons. V was clipped by 1 base and J by 4 bases, with 12 bases between them. This CDR3 has 15 residues. Germline assignment: CDR1 SGHTA and CDR2 FQGTGA. The chain couples TRBV7-3 to TRBJ2-3, with D perhaps matching TRBD1 or TRBD2 (6 bases each). The sequence came from a man in his late teens or twenties with HIV. The input for sequencing was unsorted PBMCs, taken 2.2 years after starting antiretroviral therapy. In DNA form, the CDR3 reads TGTGCCAGCAGCTTAAAACAGGGAGGTGCAGATACGCAGTATTTT. It specifies CASSLKQGGADTQYF.